A single sample is the source of the 22 T cell receptor beta chains below, sequenced in a study of blood T cell repertoires in COVID-19. The data were produced by immunoSEQ multiplex PCR, yet TCRdb's version contains in-frame clones alone and is incomplete. The sample records roughly 60,000 clones, roughly 90% being singletons. The sequencing input was peripheral blood. All receptors come from a human donor in a cohort sampled during active COVID-19.

The rearrangement joins TRBV15 to TRBJ2-7, with 13 bases identical to TRBD2. The germline CDR1 and CDR2 sequences are LNHNV and YYDKDF (reference sequence). The CDR3 contains 15 residues. The V segment lost 1 base and the J segment 5 bases; nucleotides outside the gene matches: 2. The CDR3 DNA reads TGTGCCACCAGCAGAGGGACTAGCGGGAGCAACGAGCAGTACTTC. As protein: CATSRGTSGSNEQYF. Variable domain in full (rest from reference TRBV15 and TRBJ2-7): DAMVIQNPRYQVTQFGKPVTLSCSQTLNHNVMYWYQQKSSQAPKLLFHYYDKDFNNEADTPDNFQSRRPNTSFCFLDIRSPGLGDTAMYLCATSRGTSGSNEQYFGPGTRLTVT.

The chain uses TRBV30 and TRBJ1-6; 7 positions match TRBD1. Germline V gene data show CDR1 as GTSNPN and CDR2 as SVGIG (reference sequence). J lost 9 bases, V lost 3 bases, and 11 bases had no gene match. The CDR3 is made up of 15 amino acids. DNA of the CDR3: TGTGCCTGGAGGGTGACAGGGTGGCCAAGTTCACCCCTCCACTTT. Protein sequence: CAWRVTGWPSSPLHF.

The chain has TRBV28 and TRBJ1-6; the D is unclear. Trimming removed 3 bases from V and 5 bases from J, with 8 bases in between. The germline V gene encodes CDR1 MDHEN and CDR2 SYDVKM. There are 14 residues in the CDR3. Written as DNA, the CDR3 is TGTGCCAGCAGTTTGTCGGTTAATAATTCACCCCTCCACTTT. It codes for CASSLSVNNSPLHF.

The chain combines TRBV5-4 with TRBJ2-3; TRBD2 aligns across 9 bases. The germline V gene encodes CDR1 SGHNT and CDR2 YYREEE (reference sequence). V was clipped by 2 bases and J by 3 bases; unmatched bases: 4. This CDR3 comprises 15 residues. The CDR3 nucleotides read TGTGCCAGCAGCTTTAGCGGGAGTGGGACAGATACGCAGTATTTT. Its protein product is CASSFSGSGTDTQYF.

This chain connects TRBV28 to TRBJ2-7; the match to TRBD2 covers 8 bases. This CDR3 has 11 residues. V lost 8 bases, J lost 12 bases, and 9 bases stayed unmatched. Germline CDR1 and CDR2: MDHEN and SYDVKM. The CDR3 loop is CASRYGAGAYF. The DNA of the CDR3 is TGTGCCAGCCGTTACGGAGCGGGGGCGTACTTC.

In its sample, this clone was seen a few times. This chain joins TRBV10-3 and TRBJ1-6; D gene ambiguous. Per the germline V gene, CDR1 is ENHRY and CDR2 is SYGVKD. The V and J ends lost 3 bases and 2 bases respectively, with 2 bases between them. The CDR3 is 13 residues long. The CDR3, as DNA: TGTGCCATCAGTGACACCTATAATTCACCCCTCCACTTT. This translates into CAISDTYNSPLHF.

V usage is TRBV27 and J usage is TRBJ2-7; 7 nucleotides agree with TRBD1. The CDR3 consists of 15 residues. Germline lookup yields CDR1 MNHEY and CDR2 SMNVEV (reference sequence). After removal of 0 bases from V and 3 bases from J, the junction contained 5 bases not matched to a gene. The CDR3 here is CASSLSGGAGYEQYF. The CDR3 nucleotides are TGTGCCAGCAGTTTATCAGGGGGCGCCGGCTACGAGCAGTACTTC.

There are a few counts of this clone. The V gene is TRBV6-1, the J gene TRBJ1-5; D call uncertain. The CDR3 runs 16 residues. Germline-derived CDR1 and CDR2 are MNHNS and SASEGT. The germline V and J ends were trimmed by 0 bases and 0 bases, with 9 bases remaining between them. CDR3 in amino acids: CASSEAHFYSNQPQHF. The DNA for the CDR3 is TGTGCCAGCAGTGAAGCTCACTTCTATAGCAATCAGCCCCAGCATTTT.

The CDR3 DNA is TGTGCCAGCAGTGAGGGACTAGTTTCTGGGGCCAACGTCCTGACTTTC. This translates into CASSEGLVSGANVLTF. This chain links TRBV6-1 with TRBJ2-6; 8 bases are shared with TRBD2. V dropped 3 bases and J dropped 1; count of bases not matched to a gene: 2. Germline CDR1 and CDR2: MNHNS and SASEGT. The CDR3 runs to 16 residues.

The V call is TRBV9, the J call TRBJ2-1; D may be TRBD1 (6 bases). The CDR3 has 14 residues. V was clipped by 4 bases and J by 10 bases, with 18 bases between them. Per the germline V gene, CDR1 is SGDLS and CDR2 is YYNGEE. CDR3: CASSLIQGTGEQFF. The CDR3 DNA reads as TGTGCCAGCAGCCTAATACAGGGAACTGGGGAGCAGTTCTTC.

This chain connects TRBV19 to TRBJ2-7; 12 nucleotides line up with TRBD2. The ends lost 6 bases at V and 7 bases at J; junction bases unmatched: 7. Germline CDR1 is LNHDA and CDR2 is SQIVND (reference sequence). There are 14 residues in the CDR3. The CDR3 sequence is CASSTSGGSWEQYF. CDR3 DNA: TGTGCCAGTAGCACTAGCGGGGGGTCGTGGGAGCAGTACTTC.

This clone appeared a single time. This chain joins TRBV9 and TRBJ1-3; D not certain. The germline V gene encodes CDR1 SGDLS and CDR2 YYNGEE. This CDR3 contains 17 residues. Trimming removed 3 bases from V and 0 bases from J, with 16 bases in between. Here the CDR3 reads CASSDSITGGSGNTIYF. The CDR3 coding sequence is TGTGCCAGCAGCGACAGTATCACCGGAGGCTCTGGAAACACCATATATTTT.

This clone was seen once. One end of the junction does not line up with germline, which may come from a read error. The rearrangement uses TRBV6-1 and TRBJ2-7, with D perhaps matching TRBD2 (5 bases). Germline CDR1 MNHNS, CDR2 SASEGT. This CDR3 is built from 12 residues. The CDR3 spells CASSEVLAERYF. CDR3 bases: TGTGCCAGCAGTGAAGTGCTAGCCGAGCGGTACTTC.

The chain has TRBV6-5 and TRBJ1-1; weak D call: TRBD1 (5 bases). Between the trimmed V and J ends, which lost 5 bases and 1 base, there was a span of 8 bases. This CDR3 is built from 13 residues. Germline CDR1 and CDR2: MNHEY and SVGAGI. The CDR3 region has the DNA TGTGCCAGCAGTCTAACAGGGAACACTGAAGCTTTCTTT. This codes for CASSLTGNTEAFF.

Here the CDR3 DNA reads TGTGCCAGCAGCCAGACGGGACTTTACGAGCAGTACTTC. This gives the protein CASSQTGLYEQYF. The chain uses TRBV4-2 and TRBJ2-7; perhaps TRBD2 as D (6 bases). The CDR3 contains 13 residues. V was pared by 3 bases and J by 4 bases, with 10 bases between. CDR1 is LGHNA and CDR2 is YNFKEQ in the germline V gene.

This clone has a single count. The chain couples TRBV4-3 to TRBJ1-1; 8 bases line up with TRBD1. CDR3 length equals 14 residues. V gave up 4 bases and J gave up 1 base; unmatched junction bases: 2. Germline V gene data show CDR1 as LGHNA and CDR2 as YSLEER. CDR3 in amino acids: CASSLQGGNTEAFF. DNA of the CDR3: TGCGCCAGCAGCCTACAGGGGGGGAACACTGAAGCTTTCTTT.

The V call is TRBV7-9, the J call TRBJ2-1; maybe TRBD2 (5 bases). With 3 bases removed from V and 8 bases from J, the gap between germline ends came to 8 bases. The germline CDR1 and CDR2 sequences are SEHNR and FQNEAQ (reference sequence). CDR3 length: 12 amino acids. The CDR3 spells CASSLVAYEQFF. CDR3 bases: TGTGCCAGCAGCTTGGTAGCGTATGAGCAGTTCTTC.

The chain recombines TRBV6-2 or TRBV6-3 with TRBJ2-1, with TRBD2 matching over 8 bases. V lost 1 base to trimming and J lost 5 bases; unmatched junction nucleotides: 7. Germline values: CDR1 MNHEY, CDR2 SVGEGT. The CDR3 is 16 residues long. This CDR3 is CASSYFQRGWDNEQFF. The CDR3, as DNA: TGTGCCAGCAGTTACTTTCAGCGGGGGTGGGACAATGAGCAGTTCTTC.

V usage is TRBV19 and J usage is TRBJ2-7; D gene unclear. This CDR3 comprises 13 residues. Germline V gene data show CDR1 as LNHDA and CDR2 as SQIVND (reference sequence). V lost 6 bases and J 0 bases, leaving 9 bases between the germline ends. The CDR3 coding sequence is TGTGCCAGTAGCTTCAGTGCCTCCTACGAGCAGTACTTC. It translates to CASSFSASYEQYF. Drawing the rest from reference TRBV19 and TRBJ2-7, the complete variable domain is DGGITQSPKYLFRKEGQNVTLSCEQNLNHDAMYWYRQDPGQGLRLIYYSQIVNDFQKGDIAEGYSVSREKKESFPLTVTSAQKNPTAFYLCASSFSASYEQYFGPGTRLTVT.

V and J are TRBV6-5 and TRBJ1-1; tentatively, D is TRBD1 (5 bases). Germline-derived CDR1 and CDR2 are MNHEY and SVGAGI. This CDR3 contains 11 residues. V lost 5 bases and J lost 6, with 7 bases in between. The CDR3 DNA reads TGTGCCAGCAGTCAGGGCCCTGAAGCTTTCTTT. Its protein is CASSQGPEAFF.

This chain joins TRBV3-1 (or the pseudogene TRBV3-2) and TRBJ2-2; D is unresolved. The CDR3 extends over 12 amino acids. Trimming cost V 4 bases and J 5 bases, with 5 bases left between them. Germline lookup yields CDR1 LGHDT and CDR2 YNNKEL (reference sequence). CDR3 sequence (DNA): TGTGCCAGCAGCCGAGCGACCGGGGAGCTGTTTTTT. Translation gives CASSRATGELFF.

The chain joins TRBV18 to TRBJ2-2; the match to TRBD2 covers 8 bases. Germline V gene data show CDR1 as KGHSH and CDR2 as LQKENI. The CDR3 sequence is 16 residues long. V trimming: 6 bases; J trimming: 2 bases; junction bases outside the gene matches: 8. This CDR3 reads CASSPPAGVNTGELFF. Here the CDR3 DNA reads TGTGCCAGCTCCCCCCCAGCGGGAGTAAACACCGGGGAGCTGTTTTTT. The whole variable domain, remainder taken from reference TRBV18 and TRBJ2-2, is NAGVMQNPRHLVRRRGQEARLRCSPMKGHSHVYWYRQLPEEGLKFMVYLQKENIIDESGMPKERFSAEFPKEGPSILRIQQVVRGDSAAYFCASSPPAGVNTGELFFGEGSRLTVL.